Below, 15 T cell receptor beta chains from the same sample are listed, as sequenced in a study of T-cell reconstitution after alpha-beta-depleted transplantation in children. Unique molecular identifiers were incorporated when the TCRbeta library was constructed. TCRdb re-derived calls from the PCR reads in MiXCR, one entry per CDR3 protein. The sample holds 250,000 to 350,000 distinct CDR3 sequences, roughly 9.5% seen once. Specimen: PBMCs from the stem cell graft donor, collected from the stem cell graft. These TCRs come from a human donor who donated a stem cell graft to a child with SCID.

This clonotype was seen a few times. CDR3 amino acids: CASSQETQETQYF. CDR3 nucleotides: TGTGCCAGCAGCCAAGAGACTCAAGAGACCCAGTACTTC. This sequence joins TRBV4-2 and TRBJ2-5; no clear D. Trimming stripped 0 bases from V and 2 bases from J, with 4 bases between. Per germline, CDR1 LGHNA and CDR2 YNFKEQ. This CDR3 has 13 amino acids.

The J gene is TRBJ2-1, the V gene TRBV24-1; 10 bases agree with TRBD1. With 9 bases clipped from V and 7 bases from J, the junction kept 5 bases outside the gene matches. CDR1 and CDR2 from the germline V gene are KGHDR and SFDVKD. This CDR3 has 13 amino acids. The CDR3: CATGPGQGNEQFF. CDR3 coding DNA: TGTGCCACCGGTCCGGGACAGGGGAATGAGCAGTTCTTC.

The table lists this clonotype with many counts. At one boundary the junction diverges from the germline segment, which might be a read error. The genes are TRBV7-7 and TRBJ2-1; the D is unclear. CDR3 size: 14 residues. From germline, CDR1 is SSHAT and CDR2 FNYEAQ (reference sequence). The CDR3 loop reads CASSLGTSYNEQFF. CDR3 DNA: TGTGCTAGCAGCTTGGGTACGTCCTACAATGAGCAGTTCTTC.

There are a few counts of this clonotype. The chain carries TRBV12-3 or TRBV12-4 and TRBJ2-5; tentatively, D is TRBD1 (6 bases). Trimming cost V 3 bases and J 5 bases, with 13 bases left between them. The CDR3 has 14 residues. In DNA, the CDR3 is TGTGCCAGCAGTTTCTTTGGGGGCGGGGAGACCCAGTACTTC. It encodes CASSFFGGGETQYF.

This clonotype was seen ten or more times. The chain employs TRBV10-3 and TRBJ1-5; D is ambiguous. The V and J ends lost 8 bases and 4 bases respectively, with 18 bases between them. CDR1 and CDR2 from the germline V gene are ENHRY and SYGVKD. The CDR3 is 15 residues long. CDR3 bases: TGTGCCATCTCCTACGGCATAGAGGGAAATCAGCCCCAGCATTTT. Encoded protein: CAISYGIEGNQPQHF.

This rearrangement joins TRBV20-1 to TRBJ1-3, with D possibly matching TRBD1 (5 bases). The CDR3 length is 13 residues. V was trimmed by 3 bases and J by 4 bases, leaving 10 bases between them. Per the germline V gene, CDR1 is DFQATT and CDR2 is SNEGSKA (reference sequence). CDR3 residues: CSASGGAGNTIYF. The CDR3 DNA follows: TGCAGTGCTAGTGGAGGGGCCGGAAACACCATATATTTT.

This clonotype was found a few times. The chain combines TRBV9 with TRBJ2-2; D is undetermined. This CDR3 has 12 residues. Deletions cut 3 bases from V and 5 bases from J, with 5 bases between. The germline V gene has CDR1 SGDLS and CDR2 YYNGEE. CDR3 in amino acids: CASSASTGELFF. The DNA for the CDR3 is TGTGCCAGCAGCGCTTCTACCGGGGAGCTGTTTTTT.

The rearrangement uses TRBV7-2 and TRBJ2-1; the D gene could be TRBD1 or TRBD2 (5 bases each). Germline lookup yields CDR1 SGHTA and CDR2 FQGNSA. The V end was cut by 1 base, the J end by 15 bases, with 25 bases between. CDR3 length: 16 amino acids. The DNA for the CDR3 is TGTGCCAGCAGCTTAGGAGCCGCTATGGGACCGGGCTTAGGGTTCTTC. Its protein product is CASSLGAAMGPGLGFF.

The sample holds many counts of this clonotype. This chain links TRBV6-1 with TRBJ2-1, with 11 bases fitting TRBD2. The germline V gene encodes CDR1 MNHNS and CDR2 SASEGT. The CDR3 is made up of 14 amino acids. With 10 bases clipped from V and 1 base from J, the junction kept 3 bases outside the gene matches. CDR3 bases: TGTGCCACCTCTAGCGGGGGGTCCTACAATGAGCAGTTCTTC. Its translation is CATSSGGSYNEQFF.

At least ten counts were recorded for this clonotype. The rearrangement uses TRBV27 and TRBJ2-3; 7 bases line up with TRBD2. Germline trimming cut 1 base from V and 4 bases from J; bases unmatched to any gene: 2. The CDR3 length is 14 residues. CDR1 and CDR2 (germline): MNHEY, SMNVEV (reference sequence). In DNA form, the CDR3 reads TGTGCCAGCAGTTTATGGGGGGGGGCAGATACGCAGTATTTT. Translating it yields CASSLWGGADTQYF.

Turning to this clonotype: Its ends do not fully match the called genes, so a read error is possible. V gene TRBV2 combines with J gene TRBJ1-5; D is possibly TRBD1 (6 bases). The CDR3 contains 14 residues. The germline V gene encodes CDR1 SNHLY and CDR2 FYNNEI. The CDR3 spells CASIEGGSGQPQHF. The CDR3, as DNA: TGTGCCAGCATTGAAGGGGGTTCAGGGCAGCCCCAGCATTTT.

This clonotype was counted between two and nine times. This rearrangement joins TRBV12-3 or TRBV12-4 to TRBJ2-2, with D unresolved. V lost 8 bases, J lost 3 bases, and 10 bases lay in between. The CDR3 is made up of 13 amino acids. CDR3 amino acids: CASGLLHTGELFF. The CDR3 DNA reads TGTGCCAGCGGTCTCCTTCACACCGGGGAGCTGTTTTTT.

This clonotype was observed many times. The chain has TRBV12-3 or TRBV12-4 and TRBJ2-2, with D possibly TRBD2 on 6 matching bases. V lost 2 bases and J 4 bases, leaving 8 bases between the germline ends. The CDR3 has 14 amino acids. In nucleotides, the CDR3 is TGTGCCAGCAGTTTATCTAGCGCCACCGGGGAGCTGTTTTTT. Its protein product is CASSLSSATGELFF.

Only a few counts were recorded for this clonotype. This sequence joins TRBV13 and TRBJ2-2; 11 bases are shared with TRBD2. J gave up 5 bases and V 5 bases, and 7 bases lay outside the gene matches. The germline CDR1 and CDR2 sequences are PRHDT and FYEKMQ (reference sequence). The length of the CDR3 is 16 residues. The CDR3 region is CASSRRLAGSTGELFF. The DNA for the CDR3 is TGTGCCAGCAGCCGAAGACTAGCGGGGTCGACCGGGGAGCTGTTTTTT.

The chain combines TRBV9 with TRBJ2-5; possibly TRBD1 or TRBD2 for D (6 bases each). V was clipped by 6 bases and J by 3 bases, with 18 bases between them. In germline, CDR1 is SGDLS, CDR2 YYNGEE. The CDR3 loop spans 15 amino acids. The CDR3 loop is CASTAGHAVEETQYF. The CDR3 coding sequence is TGTGCCAGCACCGCGGGACATGCGGTTGAAGAGACCCAGTACTTC.